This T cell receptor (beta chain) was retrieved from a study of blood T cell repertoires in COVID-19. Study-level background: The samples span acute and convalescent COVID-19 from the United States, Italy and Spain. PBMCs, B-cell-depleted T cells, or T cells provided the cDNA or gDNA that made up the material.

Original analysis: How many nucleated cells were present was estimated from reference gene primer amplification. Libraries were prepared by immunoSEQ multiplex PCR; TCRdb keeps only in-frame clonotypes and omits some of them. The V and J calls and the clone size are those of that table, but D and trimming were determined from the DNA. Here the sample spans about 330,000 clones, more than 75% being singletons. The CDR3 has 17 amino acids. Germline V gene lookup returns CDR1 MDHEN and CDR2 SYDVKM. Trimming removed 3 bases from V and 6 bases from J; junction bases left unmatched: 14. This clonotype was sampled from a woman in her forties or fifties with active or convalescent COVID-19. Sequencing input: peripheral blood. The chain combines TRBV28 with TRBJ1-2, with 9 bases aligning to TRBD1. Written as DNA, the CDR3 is TGTGCCAGCAGTTTTTTAATACGAGCGACAGGGGGTGATGGCTACACCTTC. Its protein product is CASSFLIRATGGDGYTF.